Below are 23 T cell receptor beta chains sequenced from a single sample in a study of beta chain features in type 1 diabetes. Sequenced material consisted of expressed TCRB transcripts (all of the isolated RNA was reverse transcribed). Repertoires were generated with immunoSEQ multiplex PCR, while TCRdb's copy carries only in-frame clones and drops some. This table has about 470,000 clones, approximately 30% appearing once. Sequencing was performed on naive CD4+ T cells from blood. Receptors originate from a man aged 18 to 35 in good health.

This chain links TRBV18 with TRBJ2-1, with 7 positions matching TRBD2. CDR1 and CDR2 (germline): KGHSH, LQKENI. V lost 6 bases, J lost 8 bases, and 13 bases stayed unmatched. This CDR3 contains 15 residues. The CDR3 sequence: CASSTPTSFADEQFF. The CDR3 DNA follows: TGTGCCAGCTCGACCCCGACTAGCTTCGCGGATGAGCAGTTCTTC.

DNA for the CDR3: TGTGCCATCAGTGGGCGTTCGGCAGGGGATGGAAACACCATATATTTT. The encoded protein is CAISGRSAGDGNTIYF. The chain couples TRBV10-3 to TRBJ1-3; D possibly corresponds to TRBD1 (6 bases). This CDR3 region has 16 residues. The V end was cut by 4 bases, the J end by 3 bases, with 16 bases between. Germline CDR1 is ENHRY and CDR2 is SYGVKD.

J is TRBJ2-3 and V is TRBV2, with unresolved D. The V gene lost 6 bases and the J gene lost 3 bases, with 7 bases spanning the gap. The CDR3 runs 12 residues. Germline CDR1 is SNHLY and CDR2 is FYNNEI. The CDR3 loop reads CASRDDTDTQYF. The DNA for the CDR3 is TGTGCCAGCAGAGACGATACAGATACGCAGTATTTT.

This clone was counted only a few times. V is TRBV27 and J is TRBJ2-1; 11 bases fit TRBD2. The CDR3 is 14 amino acids. Germline lookup yields CDR1 MNHEY and CDR2 SMNVEV (reference sequence). V gave up 7 bases and J gave up 5 bases; unmatched junction bases: 4. CDR3 bases: TGTGCCAGCACCCCGACTAGCGGGAACAATGAGCAGTTCTTC. This translates into CASTPTSGNNEQFF.

The chain employs TRBV29-1 and TRBJ2-7; TRBD2 matches 9 bases. This CDR3 is 13 amino acids long. Germline V gene data show CDR1 as SQVTM and CDR2 as ANQGSEA. The V gene end was trimmed by 7 bases and the J gene end by 6 bases; junction bases not matched to a gene: 10. CDR3 sequence: CSAERGSGSEQYF. The CDR3 DNA reads TGCAGCGCCGAGAGGGGTAGCGGGAGCGAGCAGTACTTC.

This clone was counted at least ten times. This rearrangement joins TRBV30 to TRBJ2-1; unclear D gene. V lost 3 bases to trimming and J lost 8 bases, with 17 bases between them. The CDR3 consists of 14 residues. CDR1 is GTSNPN, CDR2 SVGIG, per germline (reference sequence). The CDR3 loop is CAWSVKTLRYEQFF. The CDR3 region has the DNA TGTGCCTGGAGCGTCAAGACCCTCCGCTATGAGCAGTTCTTC.

This clone was found a few times. The J gene is TRBJ2-6, the V gene TRBV5-6; D not resolved. V lost 0 bases to trimming and J lost 0 bases, with 7 bases between them. There are 16 residues in the CDR3. Germline CDR1 is SGHDT and CDR2 is YYEEEE. CDR3 residues: CASSLGQLSGANVLTF. In DNA, the CDR3 is TGTGCCAGCAGCTTGGGGCAGCTCTCTGGGGCCAACGTCCTGACTTTC. Full variable domain (remainder filled in from reference TRBV5-6 and TRBJ2-6): DAGVTQSPTHLIKTRGQQVTLRCSPKSGHDTVSWYQQALGQGPQFIFQYYEEEERQRGNFPDRFSGHQFPNYSSELNVNALLLGDSALYLCASSLGQLSGANVLTFGAGSRLTVL.

V gene TRBV4-3 combines with J gene TRBJ2-5; the match to TRBD2 covers 7 bases. The germline CDR1 and CDR2 sequences are LGHNA and YSLEER. This CDR3 spans 17 amino acids. Trimming cost V 2 bases and J 5 bases; bases outside gene matches: 14. Here the CDR3 reads CASSQRYSGLVLETQYF. The CDR3 bases are TGCGCCAGCAGCCAACGCTATTCAGGACTAGTTTTGGAGACCCAGTACTTC.

The chain uses TRBV25-1 and TRBJ2-1; weak D call: TRBD2 (5 bases). The germline CDR1 and CDR2 sequences are MGHDK and SYGVNS. V shed 0 bases and J shed 4 bases, with 16 bases lying between them. The CDR3 is 17 residues long. CDR3 protein: CASSEYSFSRVYNEQFF. CDR3 coding DNA: TGTGCCAGCAGTGAATATTCCTTTTCGCGGGTTTACAATGAGCAGTTCTTC.

This clone was seen once. The chain recombines TRBV9 with TRBJ2-1; TRBD1 aligns across 7 bases. Germline V gives CDR1 SGDLS, CDR2 YYNGEE. V lost 3 bases and J lost 3; bases outside the gene matches: 15. This CDR3 region has 18 residues. CDR3 coding DNA: TGTGCCAGCAGCGCAGCACCTGGGACAGTCCGTAACTACAATGAGCAGTTCTTC. It is translated as CASSAAPGTVRNYNEQFF.

The chain carries TRBV15 and TRBJ2-7; D call uncertain. Trimming removed 1 base from V and 3 bases from J, with 10 bases in between. CDR3 size: 14 residues. Germline lookup yields CDR1 LNHNV and CDR2 YYDKDF (reference sequence). Written as DNA, the CDR3 is TGTGCCACCAGCAGAGCTCCTCCCGGCTACGAGCAGTACTTC. It translates to CATSRAPPGYEQYF.

This chain joins TRBV29-1 and TRBJ2-5; D unresolved. This CDR3 has 18 residues. V shed 8 bases and J shed 3 bases, with 31 bases lying between them. CDR1 and CDR2 from the germline V gene are SQVTM and ANQGSEA. Here the CDR3 DNA reads TGCAGCTGCAATACGGGCCAAGGTTTATCTTTTGGAAAAGAGACCCAGTACTTC. It codes for CSCNTGQGLSFGKETQYF.

This clone was recorded only once. The sample has other DNA sequences that encode this CDR3 too. This sequence joins TRBV20-1 and TRBJ2-7; the D is unclear. CDR1 is DFQATT, CDR2 SNEGSKA, per germline (reference sequence). The germline V and J ends were trimmed by 6 bases and 4 bases, with 10 bases remaining between them. This CDR3 has 11 amino acids. The CDR3 bases are TGCAGTGCACGAAGCGAGTACGAGCAGTACTTC. Its translation is CSARSEYEQYF.

This clone was observed a few times. J is TRBJ2-3 and V is TRBV29-1, with D perhaps matching TRBD2 (6 bases). The germline gives CDR1 SQVTM, CDR2 ANQGSEA. V gave up 4 bases and J gave up 0 bases, with 14 bases separating them. The CDR3 is made up of 15 amino acids. The CDR3 DNA follows: TGCAGCGTTGGAACTAGCATAACTAGCACAGATACGCAGTATTTT. Amino acid sequence: CSVGTSITSTDTQYF.

This clone was seen a few times. This chain links TRBV4-1 with TRBJ2-7, with D possibly being TRBD2 (6 bases). V was shortened by 4 bases and J by 6 bases, with 16 bases between the two germline ends. Germline V CDR1 and CDR2: MGHRA, YSYEKL. This CDR3 has 14 residues. The CDR3 loop is CASSRVGGTLEQYF. DNA of the CDR3: TGCGCCAGCAGCCGCGTTGGGGGGACTCTCGAGCAGTACTTC.

This clone was observed once. The chain is built from TRBV5-4 and TRBJ2-3; 10 bases fit TRBD2. In germline, CDR1 is SGHNT, CDR2 YYREEE (reference sequence). V gave up 2 bases and J gave up 4 bases; unmatched junction bases: 13. The CDR3 totals 18 residues. CDR3 residues: CASSFLLAGLPPADTQYF. The CDR3 coding sequence is TGTGCCAGCAGCTTTTTACTAGCGGGGCTCCCCCCGGCAGATACGCAGTATTTT.

This clone was seen a handful of times. This chain joins TRBV15 and TRBJ2-7; D tentatively fits TRBD1 or TRBD2 (5 bases each). The CDR3 is made up of 14 amino acids. V was shortened by 0 bases and J by 3 bases, with 9 bases between the two germline ends. CDR1 and CDR2 from the germline V gene are LNHNV and YYDKDF (reference sequence). CDR3 in DNA: TGTGCCACCAGCAGAGATTGGGGGATCTACGAGCAGTACTTC. It translates to CATSRDWGIYEQYF.

This chain uses TRBV27 with TRBJ1-5; 8 bases align to TRBD1. The CDR3 spans 16 residues. The ends lost 5 bases at V and 2 bases at J; junction bases unmatched: 8. Germline lookup yields CDR1 MNHEY and CDR2 SMNVEV (reference sequence). The CDR3 region has the DNA TGTGCCAGCAGTCCAGGGGGCTGGTATGGCAATCAGCCCCAGCATTTT. The encoded protein is CASSPGGWYGNQPQHF.

The chain combines TRBV6-5 with TRBJ2-5, with D hard to call. Germline lookup yields CDR1 MNHEY and CDR2 SVGAGI. This CDR3 spans 14 amino acids. V was cut by 5 bases and J by 2 bases, with 12 bases left in between. The chain's CDR3 is CASSEIWGQETQYF. Written as DNA, the CDR3 is TGTGCCAGCAGTGAAATTTGGGGTCAAGAGACCCAGTACTTC.

Of note for this clone: Relative to the germline gene, one junction end is altered; a read error may explain this. The rearrangement links TRBV19 to TRBJ2-7, with D unresolved. The CDR3 spans 13 residues. Germline V CDR1 and CDR2: LNHDA, SQIVND (reference sequence). CDR3 residues: CASRIGFGQEQYF. DNA for the CDR3: TGTGCCAGTAGGATAGGGTTCGGGCAGGAGCAGTACTTC.

The chain employs TRBV30 and TRBJ2-7; D uncertain. This CDR3 contains 14 residues. V lost 1 base and J lost 7, with 17 bases in between. From germline, CDR1 is GTSNPN and CDR2 SVGIG (reference sequence). CDR3 sequence (DNA): TGTGCCTGGAGTGAGATTAGCAGCCCTCGGGAGCAGTACTTC. Translating it yields CAWSEISSPREQYF.

This clone was detected a few times. The rearrangement links TRBV14 to TRBJ1-2, with no clear D. This CDR3 is 15 amino acids long. With 2 bases removed from V and 8 bases from J, the gap between germline ends came to 18 bases. The germline CDR1 and CDR2 sequences are SGHDN and FVKESK. Here the CDR3 DNA reads TGTGCCAGCAGCCAATCGGCGGCGGCCCTGAGCGGCTACACCTTC. As protein: CASSQSAAALSGYTF.

The rearrangement links TRBV7-2 to TRBJ1-2; TRBD1 aligns across 7 bases. This CDR3 contains 14 residues. Unmatched junction bases numbered 8, after V lost 5 bases and J lost 5 bases. Per germline, CDR1 SGHTA and CDR2 FQGNSA. The CDR3 region is CASSIGTATYGYTF. The CDR3 coding sequence is TGTGCCAGCAGCATAGGGACAGCTACTTATGGCTACACCTTC.